Presented here are 10 T cell receptor beta chains from one specimen sequenced in a study of PD-1 blockade in classical Hodgkin lymphoma. Every patient was affected by relapse after autologous stem cell transplantation, while exposure to brentuximab vedotin was not uniform. The table came from immunoSEQ multiplex PCR; TCRdb's copy has only in-frame clones and leaves some out. The sample has about 37,000 clones; 76% are singletons. This material consisted of peripheral blood mononuclear cells (PBMCs), taken before the second cycle of nivolumab. Source of these receptors: a human donor with classical Hodgkin lymphoma.

This clone came up a few times. This chain links TRBV19 with TRBJ1-4; 7 nucleotides agree with TRBD1. CDR1 is LNHDA and CDR2 is SQIVND in the germline V gene (reference sequence). This CDR3 spans 15 amino acids. V lost 6 bases and J lost 7; bases outside the gene matches: 11. CDR3 DNA: TGTGCCAGTAGACCTCCAGGGGGAGAGCGTGAAAAACTGTTTTTT. This codes for CASRPPGGEREKLFF.

This sequence joins TRBV5-1 and TRBJ1-1; 7 bases are shared with TRBD1. The ends lost 4 bases at V and 8 bases at J; junction bases unmatched: 5. Germline-derived CDR1 and CDR2 are SGHRS and YFSETQ. There are 12 residues in the CDR3. CDR3 protein: CASSTGTVEAFF. DNA of the CDR3: TGCGCCAGCAGCACCGGGACAGTCGAAGCTTTCTTT.

The CDR3 here is CASSLGVSSTDTQYF. Here the CDR3 DNA reads TGCGCCAGCAGCTTGGGGGTTTCTAGCACAGATACGCAGTATTTT. This chain joins TRBV5-1 and TRBJ2-3; D remains unclear. V shed 0 bases and J shed 0 bases, with 8 bases lying between them. From germline, CDR1 is SGHRS and CDR2 YFSETQ. CDR3 length: 15 amino acids.

The chain links TRBV7-8 to TRBJ1-1; no definite D call. The CDR3 sequence is 14 residues long. The germline CDR1 and CDR2 sequences are SGHVS and FQNEAQ. The V gene lost 2 bases and the J gene lost 1 base, with 8 bases spanning the gap. CDR3 protein: CASSLRKGNTEAFF. The CDR3 DNA follows: TGTGCCAGCAGCTTAAGGAAGGGGAACACTGAAGCTTTCTTT.

The gene calls are TRBV4-3 and TRBJ2-5; no clear D gene. Per germline, CDR1 LGHNA and CDR2 YSLEER. The CDR3 spans 14 residues. Trimming cost V 0 bases and J 5 bases, with 10 bases left between them. CDR3 coding DNA: TGCGCCAGCAGCCAAGACACGAGGCATGAGACCCAGTACTTC. This sequence encodes CASSQDTRHETQYF.

The chain is built from TRBV15 and TRBJ1-6; 8 nucleotides line up with TRBD1. Germline lookup yields CDR1 LNHNV and CDR2 YYDKDF (reference sequence). There are 17 residues in the CDR3. V shed 1 base, J shed 10 bases, and the junction held 12 bases outside the gene matches. CDR3 residues: CATSRGLDRDASSPLHF. CDR3 DNA: TGTGCCACCAGCAGAGGCCTGGACAGGGACGCAAGCTCACCCCTCCACTTT.

The gene calls are TRBV5-5 and TRBJ1-2; D is possibly TRBD1 (6 bases). Looked up from germline, CDR1 is SGHKS and CDR2 is YYEKEE (reference sequence). The CDR3 sequence is 13 residues long. V lost 4 bases and J lost 4, with 11 bases in between. The DNA for the CDR3 is TGTGCCAGCAGCCCGGGGGCTGGCTATGGCTACACCTTC. Encoded protein: CASSPGAGYGYTF.

The rearrangement joins TRBV6-5 to TRBJ2-3, with D perhaps matching TRBD1 or TRBD2 (6 bases each). Germline-derived CDR1 and CDR2 are MNHEY and SVGAGI. This CDR3 is built from 15 residues. Trimming removed 8 bases from V and 6 bases from J, with 21 bases in between. The CDR3 bases are TGTGCCAGCCGCTCCCAGGTGGGGGGCCCCGATACGCAGTATTTT. Encoded protein: CASRSQVGGPDTQYF.

This clone was detected a few times. This chain connects TRBV4-2 to TRBJ1-3; 7 nucleotides match TRBD1. The V and J ends lost 1 base and 0 bases, in that order; junction bases with no gene match: 6. CDR1 and CDR2 (germline): LGHNA, YNFKEQ. CDR3 length: 17 residues. For the CDR3, the DNA is TGTGCCAGCAGCCAAGTCGCGACAGGGTACTCTGGAAACACCATATATTTT. This encodes CASSQVATGYSGNTIYF.

The CDR3 protein is CASSLLAGASYEQYF. The CDR3 coding sequence is TGTGCCAGCAGTCTACTAGCGGGGGCCTCCTACGAGCAGTACTTC. The chain uses TRBV6-5 and TRBJ2-7; 11 positions match TRBD2. The CDR3 runs 15 residues. Germline V lookup: CDR1 MNHEY, CDR2 SVGAGI. V shed 5 bases, J shed 0 bases, and the junction held 3 bases outside the gene matches.